This T cell receptor (beta chain) was captured in a study of T cell clonality in common variable immunodeficiency. This clone is judged medium-sized (0.01 to 0.1%). Its antigen is undetermined. One end of the junction is discordant with germline, which a read error may explain. Clones were sequenced by immunoSEQ multiplex PCR, and TCRdb holds only the in-frame ones, with some missing. The record shows 2,500 to 3,000 clones for this sample, with no singletons present. Study outcomes and limitations: Common variable immunodeficiency TCR beta sequences reportedly had fewer deletions and N-nucleotide insertions. CVID patient heterogeneity limited repertoire-clinical complication correlations.

The sequence came from a human donor with common variable immunodeficiency. Sequencing used peripheral blood mononuclear cells.

This chain's CDR3 is CVSSQAPGGLYGYTF. CDR3 DNA, as far as it was read: TGCGTCAGCAGCCAAGCCCCAGGGGGACTTTATGGC. This chain uses TRBV4-1 with TRBJ1-2; TRBD1 matches 7 bases. The CDR3 end lies 3 residues beyond the end of the read and is filled in from the germline J gene. The germline CDR1 and CDR2 sequences are MGHRA and YSYEKL. There are 15 residues in the CDR3.